A selection of T cell receptor beta chains follows, all from one sample in a study of blood T cell repertoires in COVID-19. TCRdb's table, derived via immunoSEQ multiplex PCR, lists solely in-frame clones and lacks some. The sample includes 300,000 or so clones, around nine tenths seen only once; the top ten take roughly 1.3%. What was sequenced was peripheral blood. The receptor set was obtained from a man aged 65 to 79 with acute or convalescent COVID-19. The CDR3 runs from the conserved cysteine through the conserved F or W. The D gene is left open where the match is weak. Clone size, where shown, is once, few, many, or a class for clones that have expanded.

J,V,size,D,CDR3,DNA
TRBJ1-6,TRBV6-5,NA,NA,CASTGGIGSPLHF,TGTGCCAGCACTGGGGGGATTGGTTCACCCCTCCACTTT
TRBJ2-1,TRBV2,NA,NA,CARGLNYNEQFF,TGTGCCAGGGGACTTAACTACAATGAGCAGTTCTTC
TRBJ1-5,TRBV28,NA,TRBD1,CASSPGTGRNQPQHF,TGTGCCAGCAGTCCCGGGACAGGGAGGAATCAGCCCCAGCATTTT
TRBJ2-1,TRBV29-1,NA,TRBD1,CSVEPAGGEQFF,TGCAGCGTTGAACCGGCAGGGGGTGAGCAGTTCTTC
TRBJ2-1,TRBV15,NA,TRBD1,CATSKWDSLLTNEQFF,TGTGCCACCAGCAAATGGGACAGCTTACTAACGAATGAGCAGTTCTTC
TRBJ2-1,TRBV7-2,NA,TRBD2,CASSLEVAGGYEQFF,TGTGCCAGCAGCTTAGAGGTGGCGGGGGGGTATGAGCAGTTCTTC
TRBJ1-4,TRBV9,NA,NA,CASSVGQGNTNEKLFF,TGTGCCAGCAGCGTAGGGCAGGGGAATACTAATGAAAAACTGTTTTTT
TRBJ2-7,TRBV20-1,NA,TRBD2,CSASGQRSGGGSYEQYF,TGCAGTGCTAGTGGACAACGGAGCGGGGGGGGCTCCTACGAGCAGTACTTC
TRBJ2-3,TRBV27,NA,TRBD2,CACPEGASGSSDTQYF,TGTGCCTGCCCCGAGGGGGCTAGCGGGAGTTCAGATACGCAGTATTTT
TRBJ2-3,TRBV19,NA,TRBD2,CASSTRKAGASTDTQYF,TGTGCCAGTAGTACCCGGAAAGCGGGGGCCTCCACAGATACGCAGTATTTT
TRBJ1-5,TRBV6-2/TRBV6-3,NA,TRBD1,CASSYATGTYQPQHF,TGTGCCAGCAGTTACGCGACAGGGACGTATCAGCCCCAGCATTTT
TRBJ2-5,TRBV7-9,NA,NA,CASSGEETQYF,TGTGCCAGCAGCGGAGAAGAGACCCAGTACTTC
TRBJ2-5,TRBV11-2,few,TRBD2,CASSLDTSELGGETQYF,TGTGCCAGCAGCTTAGATACTAGCGAACTCGGAGGGGAGACCCAGTACTTC
TRBJ1-1,TRBV5-1,NA,NA,CASSRVGEATEAFF,TGCGCCAGCAGCCGGGTTGGGGAGGCCACTGAAGCTTTCTTT
TRBJ2-7,TRBV29-1,NA,NA,CSVGTAYEQYF,TGCAGCGTTGGGACAGCTTACGAGCAGTACTTC
TRBJ2-3,TRBV14,once,TRBD2,CASSHHSGGAVRDTQYF,TGTGCCAGCAGCCACCATAGCGGGGGGGCCGTGAGAGATACGCAGTATTTT
TRBJ2-1,TRBV7-9,NA,NA,CASSLDLESMEQFF,TGTGCCAGCAGCTTAGACCTCGAGAGTATGGAGCAGTTCTTC
TRBJ1-2,TRBV7-2,NA,NA,CASSFLYGYTF,TGTGCCAGCAGCTTTCTATATGGCTACACCTTC
TRBJ2-2,TRBV4-2,NA,TRBD2,CASSQELAVNTGELFF,TGTGCCAGCAGCCAAGAACTAGCGGTGAACACCGGGGAGCTGTTTTTT
TRBJ1-2,TRBV5-4,NA,NA,CASSFTRNYGYTF,TGTGCCAGCAGCTTTACGCGGAACTATGGCTACACCTTC
TRBJ2-3,TRBV6-5,few,TRBD2,CASSYSVASGYTQYF,TGTGCCAGCAGTTACTCGGTGGCTAGCGGTTATACGCAGTATTTT
TRBJ1-2,TRBV7-9,many,NA,CASSVGNYYGYTF,TGTGCCAGCAGCGTCGGTAACTACTATGGCTACACCTTC
TRBJ2-1,TRBV11-3,NA,TRBD1,CASSPGGTGGTEQFF,TGTGCCAGCAGCCCGGGAGGGACAGGGGGCACTGAGCAGTTCTTC
TRBJ2-2,TRBV5-1,NA,NA,CASSITLGTNPTGELFF,TGCGCCAGCAGCATAACTCTCGGGACAAATCCTACCGGGGAGCTGTTTTTT
TRBJ1-2,TRBV18,NA,NA,CASSPPLESDGYTF,TGTGCCAGCTCACCACCCCTAGAAAGCGATGGCTACACCTTC
TRBJ2-1,TRBV7-6,NA,NA,CASSPFGLQSSYNEQFF,TGTGCCAGCAGCCCCTTTGGGCTGCAGAGCTCCTACAATGAGCAGTTCTTC
TRBJ1-1,TRBV6-5,NA,NA,CASSPGGTEAFF,TGTGCCAGCAGCCCGGGAGGCACTGAAGCTTTCTTT
TRBJ2-5,TRBV2,NA,TRBD1,CASSRGQETQYF,TGTGCCAGCAGCAGGGGGCAAGAGACCCAGTACTTC
TRBJ1-2,TRBV4-3,NA,NA,CASSQDPGMGGYTF,TGCGCCAGCAGCCAAGATCCAGGGATGGGTGGCTACACCTTC
TRBJ2-1,TRBV9,NA,TRBD2,CASSGIAGGPGEQFF,TGTGCCAGCAGCGGAATAGCGGGGGGGCCCGGTGAGCAGTTCTTC
TRBJ1-2,TRBV9,few,TRBD1,CASSARTGNYGYTF,TGTGCCAGCAGCGCCAGGACAGGGAACTATGGCTACACCTTC
TRBJ2-7,TRBV11-2,NA,NA,CASSPGTSLGEQYF,TGTGCCAGCAGCCCCGGGACATCGCTTGGCGAGCAGTACTTC
TRBJ1-6,TRBV5-6,NA,NA,CASSLGAVSTRSPLHF,TGTGCCAGCAGCTTGGGGGCAGTTAGTACTAGGTCACCCCTCCACTTT